Included here is one TCR beta chain sequence, with context. This CDR3 has 15 residues. The trim removed 3 bases at V and 4 bases at J, leaving 4 bases unmatched. Germline V lookup: CDR1 SGDLS, CDR2 YYNGEE. Building of the TCR beta libraries involved iRepertoire HTBI primers and Arm-PCR of CDR3 regions. Via MiXCR, TCRdb re-called the multiplex PCR reads, giving one row per CDR3 protein. This sample has 440,000 or so distinct CDR3 sequences, with 14% to 15% found just once. Indicated time point: newly diagnosed GD, antithyroid drugs for less than 3 months. Extracted RNA from PBMCs served as the source of the TCR library. Graves' disease diagnoses used American Thyroid Association guidelines. The data were taken from a study of regulatory T cells in long-lasting Graves disease. The data were also submitted as part of a second study, on T cells in Graves' hyperthyroidism and ophthalmopathy. From that paper: HTBI primers were the set used in a first-round RT-PCR of the TCR CDR3. Blood samples included most of the expanded thyroid clonotypes exceeding 0.001.

The chain combines TRBV9 with TRBJ1-4; 9 nucleotides agree with TRBD1. The sequencing used peripheral blood mononuclear cells (PBMCs), collected at new diagnosis, from a patient treated with antithyroid drugs. The origin of this receptor is a woman in her twenties or thirties with Graves disease. CDR3 nucleotide sequence: TGTGCCAGCAGCGAAAGGACAGGGGATAATGAAAAACTGTTTTTT. As protein: CASSERTGDNEKLFF. The whole variable domain, filled in from reference TRBV9 and TRBJ1-4, reads DSGVTQTPKHLITATGQRVTLRCSPRSGDLSVYWYQQSLDQGLQFLIQYYNGEERAKGNILERFSAQQFPDLHSELNLSSLELGDSALYFCASSERTGDNEKLFFGSGTQLSVL.